The 11 T cell receptor beta chains given below trace back to one sample, sequenced in a study of OX40 agonist ivuxolimab in advanced cancers. Profiled with immunoSEQ multiplex PCR; TCRdb holds only in-frame clones, not every one. Of roughly 86,000 clones listed, 86% are singletons. Here the sequenced sample was CD4+ or CD8+ T cells sorted from blood, taken in a trial of the OX40 agonist ivuxolimab. The receptors stem from an adult with an advanced solid tumor such as melanoma, head and neck, liver or kidney cancer.

This chain links TRBV10-1 with TRBJ2-7; TRBD2 matches at 9 bases. The CDR3 consists of 16 residues. Looked up from germline, CDR1 is WNHNN and CDR2 is SYGVQD (reference sequence). V was clipped by 6 bases and J by 2 bases; unmatched bases: 11. CDR3 protein: CASRPPPSSGAYEQYF. The DNA for the CDR3 is TGCGCCAGCAGGCCCCCCCCCTCTAGCGGGGCCTACGAGCAGTACTTC.

The V and J genes are TRBV2 and TRBJ2-3, with D hard to call. Germline V gene data show CDR1 as SNHLY and CDR2 as FYNNEI. This CDR3 region has 15 residues. V was pared by 5 bases and J by 3 bases, with 15 bases between. CDR3 nucleotide sequence: TGTGCCAGCAGTCCTTCCGGGTTTATAACAGATACGCAGTATTTT. It codes for CASSPSGFITDTQYF.

The CDR3 spells CASSQLGQGLYEQYF. As DNA, the CDR3 is TGTGCCAGCAGCCAGTTGGGACAGGGGTTATACGAGCAGTACTTC. The chain couples TRBV14 to TRBJ2-7; 10 bases fit TRBD1. The CDR3 is 15 amino acids. The germline CDR1 and CDR2 sequences are SGHDN and FVKESK. V lost 3 bases to trimming and J lost 4 bases; unmatched junction nucleotides: 6.

The chain recombines TRBV28 with TRBJ2-5; TRBD1 matches 7 bases. The V segment lost 4 bases and the J segment 1 base; nucleotides outside the gene matches: 6. The germline V gene encodes CDR1 MDHEN and CDR2 SYDVKM. The CDR3 length is 15 residues. As DNA, the CDR3 is TGTGCCAGCAGTTCATTTGGGACAGCCCAAGAGACCCAGTACTTC. Translation: CASSSFGTAQETQYF.

This chain uses TRBV29-1 with TRBJ1-6; D uncertain. Germline CDR1 is SQVTM and CDR2 is ANQGSEA. V lost 4 bases, J lost 7 bases, and 11 bases lay in between. This CDR3 is built from 13 residues. The CDR3 here is CSVGVSRNSPLHF. DNA of the CDR3: TGCAGCGTTGGGGTCTCCAGAAATTCACCCCTCCACTTT.

This clone has more than one count but fewer than ten. The V and J genes are TRBV4-1 and TRBJ2-2, with D tentatively TRBD2 (5 bases). CDR3 length equals 15 residues. With 1 base removed from V and 4 bases from J, the gap between germline ends came to 10 bases. Germline CDR1 is MGHRA and CDR2 is YSYEKL. The CDR3 loop is CASSQVTGTTGELFF. The CDR3 DNA reads TGCGCCAGCAGCCAAGTCACGGGAACCACCGGGGAGCTGTTTTTT.

The chain recombines TRBV30 with TRBJ2-3; TRBD1 agrees at 11 bases. Germline CDR1 reads GTSNPN; CDR2 reads SVGIG (reference sequence). With V trimmed by 4 bases and J by 4 bases, 10 bases remained unmatched. This CDR3 has 16 residues. The CDR3 here is CAWTRRDRGWSDTQYF. As DNA, the CDR3 is TGTGCCTGGACTAGGCGGGACAGGGGGTGGTCAGATACGCAGTATTTT.

The chain uses TRBV7-2 and TRBJ1-2; the match to TRBD1 covers 8 bases. The trim removed 5 bases at V and 8 bases at J, leaving 7 bases unmatched. From germline, CDR1 is SGHTA and CDR2 FQGNSA. The CDR3 runs to 13 residues. The CDR3 sequence is CASSQDRVRGYTF. CDR3 bases: TGTGCCAGCAGCCAGGACAGGGTGAGGGGCTACACCTTC.

The chain carries TRBV27 and TRBJ2-3; D may be TRBD1 (6 bases). The V and J ends lost 8 bases and 0 bases respectively, with 18 bases between them. The CDR3 sequence is 16 residues long. Germline CDR1 and CDR2: MNHEY and SMNVEV (reference sequence). CDR3 DNA: TGTGCCAGCTGGCGGGTTACAGGGATTAGCACAGATACGCAGTATTTT. It yields the protein CASWRVTGISTDTQYF.

The table lists this clone with a few counts. This rearrangement joins TRBV4-2 to TRBJ2-7; D gene uncertain. Germline assignment: CDR1 LGHNA and CDR2 YNFKEQ. The CDR3 is 14 amino acids. V was trimmed by 0 bases and J by 0 bases, leaving 6 bases between them. The CDR3 region has the DNA TGTGCCAGCAGCCAAGAGCAGCTCTCCTACGAGCAGTACTTC. Translating it yields CASSQEQLSYEQYF.

V gene TRBV6-5 combines with J gene TRBJ1-2, with D unclear. Germline V CDR1 and CDR2: MNHEY, SVGAGI. The ends were cut back, 2 bases at V and 4 bases at J, with 8 bases in the middle. This CDR3 comprises 13 residues. The chain's CDR3 is CASSYDIRYGYTF. The CDR3 nucleotides are TGTGCCAGCAGTTACGATATCCGCTATGGCTACACCTTC.